Reported below is one T cell receptor beta chain. Random hexamers served to reverse transcribe about 0.45 to 1 ug RNA. TCRdb used MiXCR to reprocess the immunoSEQ multiplex PCR reads, holding one entry per CDR3 protein. Among tens of thousands of distinct CDR3 sequences, over 95% were seen once, and the ten largest hold 0.085% to 0.14%. This record belongs to a study of CD8 T cells in Susac syndrome. Control patients had untreated stable or active relapsing-remitting multiple sclerosis by revised McDonald criteria. CDR3 length equals 17 residues. The V and J ends lost 0 bases and 4 bases respectively, with 16 bases between them. Germline CDR1 reads LGHNA; CDR2 reads YSLEER.

The V and J genes are TRBV4-3 and TRBJ2-1; perhaps TRBD1 as D (5 bases). The receptor comes from a human donor with multiple sclerosis. Sample: CD4+ T cells from PBMCs. CDR3 loop: CASSQDQGILRYNEQFF. CDR3 nucleotides: TGCGCCAGCAGCCAAGATCAGGGTATTTTACGATACAATGAGCAGTTCTTC.